These 10 T cell receptor beta chains were all obtained from the same sample, sequenced in a study of blood T cell repertoires in COVID-19. Repertoires were generated with immunoSEQ multiplex PCR, while TCRdb's copy carries only in-frame clones and drops some. The data show 75,000 to 80,000 clones, roughly 80% seen once. What was sequenced was peripheral blood. These receptors were taken from a woman aged 60-75 years with acute or convalescent COVID-19.

A remark on this clone: Its ends do not fully match the called genes, so a read error is possible. The genes are TRBV5-1 and TRBJ2-5, with 7 bases aligning to TRBD1. Per germline, CDR1 SGHRS and CDR2 YFSETQ. The CDR3 length is 14 residues. CDR3 in DNA: TGCGCCAGCAGCCGAGGGGACAGTCAAGAGACCCAATACTTC. This encodes CASSRGDSQETQYF.

The V gene is TRBV2, the J gene TRBJ2-3; D unclear. V lost 4 bases and J lost 0, with 8 bases in between. The germline gives CDR1 SNHLY, CDR2 FYNNEI. The CDR3 is made up of 14 amino acids. CDR3 in amino acids: CASSGGPSTDTQYF. CDR3 nucleotides: TGTGCCAGCAGTGGAGGCCCTAGCACAGATACGCAGTATTTT. Supplemented by reference TRBV2 and TRBJ2-3, the full variable domain reads EPEVTQTPSHQVTQMGQEVILRCVPISNHLYFYWYRQILGQKVEFLVSFYNNEISEKSEIFDDQFSVERPDGSNFTLKIRSTKLEDSAMYFCASSGGPSTDTQYFGPGTRLTVL.

The J gene is TRBJ2-7, the V gene TRBV6-5, with a possible D match to TRBD1 (5 bases). V was pared by 2 bases and J by 0 bases, with 5 bases between. Germline CDR1 is MNHEY and CDR2 is SVGAGI. This CDR3 comprises 13 residues. This CDR3 is CASSYGASYEQYV. The CDR3, as DNA: TGTGCCAGCAGTTACGGGGCCTCCTACGAGCAGTACGTC.

The J gene is TRBJ1-6, the V gene TRBV6-5; D may be TRBD1 (5 bases). V was trimmed by 6 bases and J by 4 bases, leaving 10 bases between them. This CDR3 comprises 14 residues. Germline assignment: CDR1 MNHEY and CDR2 SVGAGI. CDR3 coding DNA: TGTGCCAGCAGCGACAGTGCGTATAATTCACCCCTCCACTTT. Protein: CASSDSAYNSPLHF.

This chain links TRBV25-1 with TRBJ2-2; 8 bases are a match to TRBD2. CDR1 and CDR2 from the germline V gene are MGHDK and SYGVNS. Trimming cost V 4 bases and J 0 bases; bases outside gene matches: 7. The CDR3 is 17 amino acids. The CDR3 DNA reads as TGTGCCAGCAGTGGGGTTAGCGGGGCACCGAACACCGGGGAGCTGTTTTTT. Translation gives CASSGVSGAPNTGELFF.

CDR3 loop: CASSRTGEKLFF. CDR3 sequence (DNA): TGTGCCAGTAGTCGGACGGGGGAAAAACTGTTTTTT. This chain uses TRBV19 with TRBJ1-4, with D unclear. The CDR3 totals 12 residues. Germline CDR1 is LNHDA and CDR2 is SQIVND (reference sequence). Trimming took off 5 bases at V and 8 bases at J, with 9 bases between the two ends.

The chain joins TRBV2 to TRBJ2-1; 7 nucleotides align to TRBD1. Germline lookup yields CDR1 SNHLY and CDR2 FYNNEI. With V trimmed by 8 bases and J by 15 bases, 10 bases remained unmatched. The CDR3 runs to 11 residues. The CDR3, as DNA: TGTGCCAGCGCCCGACAGGGCGGCAGGTTCTTC. As protein: CASARQGGRFF.

The V call is TRBV6-5, the J call TRBJ2-5, with D possibly matching TRBD1 (5 bases). The V gene's germline CDR1 is MNHEY and CDR2 SVGAGI. The CDR3 runs to 13 residues. Trimming removed 7 bases at V and 1 base at J, with 10 bases between. The CDR3 loop is CASTWTLQETQYF. In nucleotides, the CDR3 is TGTGCCAGCACCTGGACACTCCAAGAGACCCAGTACTTC.

The CDR3 DNA sequence: TGTGCCAGCTCAACAGACAGGGGCCCCTTAGCTAACTATGGCTACACCTTC. It codes for CASSTDRGPLANYGYTF. This sequence joins TRBV18 and TRBJ1-2, with 8 bases that match TRBD1. This CDR3 is 17 amino acids long. Germline values: CDR1 KGHSH, CDR2 LQKENI. V lost 5 bases, J lost 0 bases, and 11 bases stayed unmatched. The full variable domain, its missing parts supplied by reference TRBV18 and TRBJ1-2, is NAGVMQNPRHLVRRRGQEARLRCSPMKGHSHVYWYRQLPEEGLKFMVYLQKENIIDESGMPKERFSAEFPKEGPSILRIQQVVRGDSAAYFCASSTDRGPLANYGYTFGSGTRLTVV.

The V gene is TRBV7-2, the J gene TRBJ1-1, with D unresolved. Germline CDR1 and CDR2: SGHTA and FQGNSA. Trimming shortened V by 2 bases and J by 1 base, and 14 bases separated the two germline ends. The CDR3 is 16 residues long. For the CDR3, the DNA is TGTGCCAGCAGCTTACGTCGTCGGGGTTCGAACACTGAAGCTTTCTTT. As protein: CASSLRRRGSNTEAFF.